This T cell receptor beta chain was captured by sequencing in a study of early T cells in non-severe SARS-CoV-2 infection. TCRdb independently ran MiXCR on the 5' RACE reads; one entry per CDR3 protein. The table has fewer than 35,000 distinct CDR3 sequences, approximately 9.2% seen once. V was pared by 3 bases and J by 1 base, with 9 bases between. CDR3 length: 13 residues. CDR1 and CDR2 (germline): SQVTM, ANQGSEA. This clonotype was seen repeatedly, ten times or more. The gene calls are TRBV29-1 and TRBJ1-1; D may be TRBD1 (5 bases). The clonotype originates from an adult who was a healthcare worker with PCR-confirmed SARS-CoV-2 infection or an uninfected control (not recorded which). Specimen: whole blood. The CDR3 sequence: CSVDPTGNTEAFF. The CDR3 DNA reads as TGCAGCGTTGATCCCACAGGGAACACTGAAGCTTTCTTT.